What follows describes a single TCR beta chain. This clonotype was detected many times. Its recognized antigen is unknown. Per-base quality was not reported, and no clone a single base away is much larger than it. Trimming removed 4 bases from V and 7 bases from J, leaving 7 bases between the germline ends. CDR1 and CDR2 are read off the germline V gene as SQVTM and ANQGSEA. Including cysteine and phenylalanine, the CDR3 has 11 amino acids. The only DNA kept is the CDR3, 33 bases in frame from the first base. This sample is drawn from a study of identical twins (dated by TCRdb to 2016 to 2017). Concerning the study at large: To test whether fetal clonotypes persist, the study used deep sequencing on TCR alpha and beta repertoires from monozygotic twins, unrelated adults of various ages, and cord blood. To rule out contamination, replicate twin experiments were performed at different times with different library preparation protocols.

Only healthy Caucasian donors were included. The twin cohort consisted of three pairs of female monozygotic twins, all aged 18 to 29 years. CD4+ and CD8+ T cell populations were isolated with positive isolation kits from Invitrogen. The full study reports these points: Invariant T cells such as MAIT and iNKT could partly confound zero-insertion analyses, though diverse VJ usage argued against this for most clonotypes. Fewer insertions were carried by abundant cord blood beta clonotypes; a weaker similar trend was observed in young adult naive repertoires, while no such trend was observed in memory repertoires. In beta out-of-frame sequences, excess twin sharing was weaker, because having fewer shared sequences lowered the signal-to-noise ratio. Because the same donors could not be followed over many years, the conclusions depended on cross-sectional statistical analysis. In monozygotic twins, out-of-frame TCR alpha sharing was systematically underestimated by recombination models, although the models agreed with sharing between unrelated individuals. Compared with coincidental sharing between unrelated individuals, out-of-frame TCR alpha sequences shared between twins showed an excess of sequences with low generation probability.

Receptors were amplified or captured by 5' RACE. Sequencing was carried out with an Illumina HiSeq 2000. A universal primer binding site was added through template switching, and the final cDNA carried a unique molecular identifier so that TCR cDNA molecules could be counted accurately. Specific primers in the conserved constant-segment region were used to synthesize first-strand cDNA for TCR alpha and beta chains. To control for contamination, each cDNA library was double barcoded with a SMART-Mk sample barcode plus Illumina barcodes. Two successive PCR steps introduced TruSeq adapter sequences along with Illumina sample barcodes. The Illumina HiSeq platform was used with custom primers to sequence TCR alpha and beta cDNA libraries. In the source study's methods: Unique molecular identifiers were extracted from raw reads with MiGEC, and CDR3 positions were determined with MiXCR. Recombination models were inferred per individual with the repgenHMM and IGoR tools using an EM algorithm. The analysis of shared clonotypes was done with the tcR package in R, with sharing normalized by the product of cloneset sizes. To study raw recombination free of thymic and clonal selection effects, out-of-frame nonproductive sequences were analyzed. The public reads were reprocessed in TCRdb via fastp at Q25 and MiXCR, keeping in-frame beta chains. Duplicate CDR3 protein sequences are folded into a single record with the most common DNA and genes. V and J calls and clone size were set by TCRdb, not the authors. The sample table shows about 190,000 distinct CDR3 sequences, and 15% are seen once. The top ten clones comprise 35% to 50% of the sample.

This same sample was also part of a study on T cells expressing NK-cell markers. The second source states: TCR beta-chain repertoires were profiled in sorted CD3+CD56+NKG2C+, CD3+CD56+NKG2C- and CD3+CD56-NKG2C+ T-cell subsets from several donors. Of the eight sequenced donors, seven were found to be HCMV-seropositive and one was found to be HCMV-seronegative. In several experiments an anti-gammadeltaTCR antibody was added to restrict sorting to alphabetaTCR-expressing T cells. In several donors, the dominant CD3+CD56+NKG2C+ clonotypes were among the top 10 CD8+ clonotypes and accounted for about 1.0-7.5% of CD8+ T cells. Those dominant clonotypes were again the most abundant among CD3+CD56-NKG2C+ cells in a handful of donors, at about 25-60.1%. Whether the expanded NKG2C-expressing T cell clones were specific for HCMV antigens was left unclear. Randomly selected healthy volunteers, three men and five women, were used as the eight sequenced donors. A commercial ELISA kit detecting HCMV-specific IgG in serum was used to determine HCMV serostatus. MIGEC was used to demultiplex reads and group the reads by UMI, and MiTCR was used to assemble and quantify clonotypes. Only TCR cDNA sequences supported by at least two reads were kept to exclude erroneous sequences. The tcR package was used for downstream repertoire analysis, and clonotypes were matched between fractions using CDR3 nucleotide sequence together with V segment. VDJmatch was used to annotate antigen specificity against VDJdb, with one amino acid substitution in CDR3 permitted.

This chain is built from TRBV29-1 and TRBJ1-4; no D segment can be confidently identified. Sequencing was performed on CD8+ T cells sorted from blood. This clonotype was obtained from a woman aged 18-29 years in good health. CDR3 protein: CSVVYVEKLFF. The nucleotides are TGCAGCGTTGTGTACGTTGAAAAACTGTTTTTT. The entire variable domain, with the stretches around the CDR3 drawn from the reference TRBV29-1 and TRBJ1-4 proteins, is SAVISQKPSRDICQRGTSLTIQCQVDSQVTMMFWYRQQPGQSLTLIATANQGSEATYESGFVIDKFPISRPNLTFSTLTVSNMSPEDSSIYLCSVVYVEKLFFGSGTQLSVL.